This TCR beta chain is from a study of T cell clonality in common variable immunodeficiency. Study-wide results and limits: Compared with controls, CVID subjects had fewer shared TCRbeta clones. CVID subjects showed higher TCRbeta clonality than healthy controls.

Both groups were predominantly of Caucasian heritage. Equal genomic DNA amounts from CVID and control samples were sequenced. Sequencing was performed with immunoSEQ multiplex PCR; in TCRdb, only in-frame clones are kept and a portion is missing. The table lists tens of thousands of clones, with no singletons. Many counts were recorded for this clone. The antigen remains undetermined. The read finishes 3 residues shy of the CDR3 end, and the germline J gene is used to complete it. Germline CDR1 is MNHEY and CDR2 is SVGEGT. The V segment lost 5 bases and the J segment 5 bases; nucleotides outside the gene matches: 8. This CDR3 is built from 15 residues.

The TCR sequence derives from a person aged 18 to 75 in good health. The chain combines TRBV6-2 or TRBV6-3 with TRBJ2-3, with 9 bases identical to TRBD1. Material: peripheral blood mononuclear cells. This chain's CDR3 is CASSTTGGWVDTQYF. The sequenced CDR3 bases are TGTGCCAGCAGTACTACAGGGGGCTGGGTAGATACG.